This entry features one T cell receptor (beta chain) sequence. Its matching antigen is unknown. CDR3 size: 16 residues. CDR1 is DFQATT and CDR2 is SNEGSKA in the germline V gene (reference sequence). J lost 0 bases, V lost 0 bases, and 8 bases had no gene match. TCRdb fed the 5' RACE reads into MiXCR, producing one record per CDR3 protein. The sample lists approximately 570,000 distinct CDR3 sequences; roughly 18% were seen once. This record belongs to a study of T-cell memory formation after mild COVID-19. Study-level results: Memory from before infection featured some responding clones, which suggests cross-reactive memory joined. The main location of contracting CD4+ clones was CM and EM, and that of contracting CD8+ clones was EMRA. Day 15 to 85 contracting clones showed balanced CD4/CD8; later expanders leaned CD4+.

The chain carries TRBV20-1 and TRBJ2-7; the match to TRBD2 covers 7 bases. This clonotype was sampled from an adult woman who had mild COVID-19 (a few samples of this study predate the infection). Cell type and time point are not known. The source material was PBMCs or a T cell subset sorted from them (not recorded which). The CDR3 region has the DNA TGCAGTGCTAGAGATATGGTAGCGGGTGACTCCTACGAGCAGTACTTC. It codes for CSARDMVAGDSYEQYF.